The clone carrying this TCR beta chain appeared many times. Antigen: not known. This sample was taken from a study of T-cell memory formation after mild COVID-19. Study-level background: Clusters were largely donor specific. Whole-study results and caveats: In second-wave clones peaking day 37, SARS-CoV-2 specificity remained unconfirmed.

V lost 4 bases and J lost 3; bases outside the gene matches: 0. Germline CDR1 reads MRHNA; CDR2 reads SNTAGT. The CDR3 is 14 residues long. TCRdb re-called the 5' RACE reads through MiXCR, storing one row per CDR3 protein. The sample contains fewer than 90,000 distinct CDR3 sequences, about 13% of which appear only once. The V gene is TRBV6-4, the J gene TRBJ2-2; 9 bases map to TRBD2. This receptor was taken from a man in his late teens or twenties who had mild COVID-19 (a few samples of this study predate the infection). Cell type and time point are not known. The sample consisted of PBMCs or a T cell subset sorted from them (not recorded which). CDR3 bases: TGTGCCAGCAGTGCTAGCGGGGACACCGGGGAGCTGTTTTTT. It translates to CASSASGDTGELFF.